This TCR beta chain appears in the sequencing data of a study of neurological immune-mediated disorders. The study's findings and limits: The expanded clones of different subjects shared no CDR3 amino acid sequences (suggesting private repertoires in all groups).

The unsorted libraries were produced from 2 million PBMCs held at -80 C. Per germline, CDR1 MGHRA and CDR2 YSYEKL. The length of the CDR3 is 14 residues. This clonotype was counted between two and nine times. Antigen: not known. A read error may account for a junction end that differs from germline. TCRdb re-called the 5' RACE reads through MiXCR, storing one row per CDR3 protein. The repertoire holds some 57,000 distinct CDR3 sequences, with around 4.8% as singletons. The sequencing input was PBMCs. The chain joins TRBV4-1 to TRBJ1-5; a weak D match, TRBD1 (6 bases). This TCR was sampled from a woman aged 45-65 years with multiple sclerosis. CDR3 nucleotides: TGCGCCAGCAGCCAAGGGACAGATATCATGCCCCAGAATTTT. It encodes CASSQGTDIMPQNF.